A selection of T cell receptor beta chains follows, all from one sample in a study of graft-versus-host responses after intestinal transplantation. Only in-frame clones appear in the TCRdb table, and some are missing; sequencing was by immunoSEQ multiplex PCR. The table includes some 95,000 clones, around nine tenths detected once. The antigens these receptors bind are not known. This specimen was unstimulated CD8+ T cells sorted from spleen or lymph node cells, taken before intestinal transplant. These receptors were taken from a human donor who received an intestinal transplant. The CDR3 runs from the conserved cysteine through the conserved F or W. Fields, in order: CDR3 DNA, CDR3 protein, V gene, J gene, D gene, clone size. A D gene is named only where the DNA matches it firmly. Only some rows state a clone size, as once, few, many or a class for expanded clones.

DNA: TGTGCCAGTACCCTCAGGGATGTCACTGAAGCTTTCTTT
CDR3: CASTLRDVTEAFF
V: TRBV19
J: TRBJ1-1
D: .
size: .

DNA: TGTGCCACCAGTGATAGCGGAAACGTTGCCAATGAGCAGTTCTTC
CDR3: CATSDSGNVANEQFF
V: TRBV15
J: TRBJ2-1
D: .
size: .

DNA: TGTGCCAGCAGTGCGGACACGAAGCCCTACGAGCAGTACTTC
CDR3: CASSADTKPYEQYF
V: TRBV25-1
J: TRBJ2-7
D: .
size: .

DNA: TGTGCCAGCAGTGAACGGGACAGGAGAACTGAAGCTTTCTTT
CDR3: CASSERDRRTEAFF
V: TRBV6-1
J: TRBJ1-1
D: TRBD1
size: .

DNA: TGCGCCAGTAAGTCGGGAGGGGATACAGATACGCAGTATTTT
CDR3: CASKSGGDTDTQYF
V: TRBV10-2
J: TRBJ2-3
D: TRBD2
size: .

DNA: TGCAGCGCCTGGGACAGGGGGCAACAGCCCCAGCATTTT
CDR3: CSAWDRGQQPQHF
V: TRBV29-1
J: TRBJ1-5
D: TRBD1
size: .

DNA: TGTGCCAGCAGCTTTGGGGGGGAGCAGTTCTTC
CDR3: CASSFGGEQFF
V: TRBV5-6
J: TRBJ2-1
D: .
size: once

DNA: TGTGCCAGCAGCTCGGGGGGAGAGACCCAGTACTTC
CDR3: CASSSGGETQYF
V: TRBV9
J: TRBJ2-5
D: TRBD2
size: once

DNA: TGTGCCAGCAGATATGGACAGGGGAGCACTGAAGCTTTCTTT
CDR3: CASRYGQGSTEAFF
V: TRBV6-5
J: TRBJ1-1
D: TRBD1
size: .

DNA: TGTGCCAGCAGCTTGAACAGGGGTAATGAGCAGCTCTTC
CDR3: CASSLNRGNEQLF
V: TRBV5-6
J: TRBJ2-1
D: TRBD1
size: .

DNA: TGCGCCAGCAGCCTGAGGGGGGACAGGGGCGATCAGCCCCAGCATTTT
CDR3: CASSLRGDRGDQPQHF
V: TRBV4-1
J: TRBJ1-5
D: TRBD1
size: .

DNA: TGTGCCAGTAGTATAAGAGGCGGGAGTGTCGAGCAGTACTTC
CDR3: CASSIRGGSVEQYF
V: TRBV19
J: TRBJ2-7
D: TRBD2
size: .

DNA: TGTGCCAGCAGTGAGGGACAGGGGCGGATTTACGAGCAGTACTTC
CDR3: CASSEGQGRIYEQYF
V: TRBV6-1
J: TRBJ2-7
D: TRBD1
size: .

DNA: TGTGCCAGCAGCGCACAGAGCTCCGGACAGGGGGTCTATGGCTACACCTTC
CDR3: CASSAQSSGQGVYGYTF
V: TRBV9
J: TRBJ1-2
D: TRBD1
size: few

DNA: TGTGCCACCGGACAGGGCACAGATACGCAGTATTTT
CDR3: CATGQGTDTQYF
V: TRBV19
J: TRBJ2-3
D: TRBD1
size: .

DNA: TGTGCCAGCAGCTTGCCAGTGAACACTGAAGCTTTCTTT
CDR3: CASSLPVNTEAFF
V: TRBV7-9
J: TRBJ1-1
D: .
size: once

DNA: TGTGCCAGCTCACCAGCGGGCTACGAGCAGTACTTC
CDR3: CASSPAGYEQYF
V: TRBV18
J: TRBJ2-7
D: .
size: .

DNA: TGTGCCAGCAGCTTGGGGACAGGGGGGGAGACCCAGTACTTC
CDR3: CASSLGTGGETQYF
V: TRBV5-7
J: TRBJ2-5
D: TRBD1
size: .

DNA: TGTGCCAGCACCCGGCAGGGGGAGCAGGTGAACACTGAAGCTTTCTTT
CDR3: CASTRQGEQVNTEAFF
V: TRBV6-6
J: TRBJ1-1
D: TRBD1
size: .

DNA: TGTGCCAGCAGCTTAGTCCCGCCTAGCGGGAGGTTCTGGGGAGAGACCCAGTACTTC
CDR3: CASSLVPPSGRFWGETQYF
V: TRBV7-6
J: TRBJ2-5
D: TRBD2
size: .

DNA: TGTGCCGCACAAACCGGGGGGGAGGGGTTGCACACTGAAGCTTTCTTT
CDR3: CAAQTGGEGLHTEAFF
V: TRBV19
J: TRBJ1-1
D: .
size: .

DNA: TGCGCCAGCAGCCAAGCTGGCAGGGGGAAGGAAGCTTTCTTT
CDR3: CASSQAGRGKEAFF
V: TRBV4-3
J: TRBJ1-1
D: TRBD1
size: .

DNA: TGCGCCAGCAGCTCCTACACACTAGCGGGAGCTGGAAATGAGCAGTTCTTC
CDR3: CASSSYTLAGAGNEQFF
V: TRBV5-1
J: TRBJ2-1
D: TRBD2
size: .

DNA: TGCGCCAGCAGCCAAGACTCGGGAAGGACTGAAGCTTTCTTT
CDR3: CASSQDSGRTEAFF
V: TRBV4-1
J: TRBJ1-1
D: .
size: .

DNA: TGTGCCAGCAGCTTAGGGGAGCGGGGTAGCACAGATACGCAGTATTTT
CDR3: CASSLGERGSTDTQYF
V: TRBV7-9
J: TRBJ2-3
D: TRBD2
size: once

DNA: TGTGCCAGTAGTATGGCAGGGGATGAGCAGTTCTTC
CDR3: CASSMAGDEQFF
V: TRBV19
J: TRBJ2-1
D: .
size: .

DNA: TGTGCCAGCAGCACTTCTTACAGTGATGGCTACACCTTC
CDR3: CASSTSYSDGYTF
V: TRBV7-9
J: TRBJ1-2
D: .
size: .

DNA: TGTGCCAGCAGTAGACTAGAACGGACCTACGAGCAGTACTTC
CDR3: CASSRLERTYEQYF
V: TRBV11-2
J: TRBJ2-7
D: .
size: .